The source of this TCR beta chain is a study of lymphopenia after photon versus proton radiotherapy. Study results and caveats: Survival link was tested only in deceased patients; proton benefit remains a possibility. Relative stability marked proton patients; photon patients lost diversity and naive cells. Post-nadir diversity loss with photons came from oligoclonal expansion, particularly CD8+ Temra cells. In patients who died, overall survival fell as post-nadir TCR diversity dropped more.

A remark on this clone: Its antigen is as yet unknown.

Method: immunoSEQ multiplex PCR; TCRdb's copy keeps in-frame clones and lacks some. The sample consists of 15,000 to 20,000 clones, around 85% of them appearing once. This CDR3 is 13 amino acids long. The V gene's germline CDR1 is SGHRS and CDR2 YFSETQ. V shed 4 bases and J shed 2 bases, with 10 bases lying between them. The specimen was peripheral blood, collected from a patient treated with proton-based radiotherapy. The gene calls are TRBV5-1 and TRBJ2-7; no clear D. This TCR was sampled from a man aged 65 to 85 with pancreatic cancer. CDR3 nucleotide sequence: TGCGCCAGCAGCCTCACAGAAACCTACGAGCAGTACTTC. It codes for CASSLTETYEQYF.